These T cell receptor beta chains were read from a single sample in a study of T cell repertoires in cytomegalovirus infection. TCRdb re-derived calls from the reads in MiXCR, one entry per CDR3 protein. The table lists 450,000 to 550,000 distinct CDR3 sequences, 16% of them singletons. Sequenced input: CD8+ T cells from PBMCs. The receptors were gathered from a human donor in good health (CMV status not recorded). Some clones in this sample may be carry-over from other donors' samples. The CDR3 runs from the conserved cysteine through the conserved F or W. The D gene is left open where the match is weak. The listing skips clone size in some rows; elsewhere it reads once, few, many or a size class.

V: TRBV4-1; size: many; D: TRBD2; J: TRBJ2-7; DNA: TGCGCCAGCAGCCAAGTCCTAGCGGGGAACTACGAGCAGTACTTC; CDR3: CASSQVLAGNYEQYF
V: TRBV19; size: -; D: -; J: TRBJ1-5; DNA: TGTGCCAGTAGTCAAAGGACGGACTATAGCAATCAGCCCCAGCATTTT; CDR3: CASSQRTDYSNQPQHF
V: TRBV12-3/TRBV12-4; size: few; D: -; J: TRBJ1-3; DNA: TGTGCCAGCAGCCCGGGTCACATCATATATTTT; CDR3: CASSPGHIIYF
V: TRBV3-1; size: -; D: -; J: TRBJ2-3; DNA: TGTGCCAGCAGCCAAGAGATGTTGGCAGATACGCAGTATTTT; CDR3: CASSQEMLADTQYF
V: TRBV12-3/TRBV12-4; size: many; D: TRBD1; J: TRBJ2-7; DNA: TGTGCCAGCAGACAGGGGGCTTTCGACGAGCAGTACTTC; CDR3: CASRQGAFDEQYF
V: TRBV11-2; size: few; D: TRBD1; J: TRBJ2-2; DNA: TGTGCCAGCAGCAACCGACAGGGGAGGTTCACCGGGGAGCTGTTTTTT; CDR3: CASSNRQGRFTGELFF
V: TRBV19; size: many; D: -; J: TRBJ2-1; DNA: TGTGCCAGTAGTACCGCCATACTCAGGGCGCAGTTCTTC; CDR3: CASSTAILRAQFF
V: TRBV25-1; size: few; D: -; J: TRBJ2-1; DNA: TGTGCCAGCAGTGAACGCCCCGGGTCTCGACAGTTCTTC; CDR3: CASSERPGSRQFF
V: TRBV20-1; size: -; D: -; J: TRBJ1-5; DNA: TGCAGTGCTAGATCCGGGGTTAGCAATCAGCCCCAGCATTTT; CDR3: CSARSGVSNQPQHF
V: TRBV9; size: -; D: -; J: TRBJ2-7; DNA: TGTGCCAGCAGCGGGACAGCGGACTACGAGCAGTACTTC; CDR3: CASSGTADYEQYF
V: TRBV7-9; size: few; D: -; J: TRBJ2-1; DNA: TGTGCCAGCAGCTCCGGGGGCAGCGGTTTGAATGAGCAGTTCTTC; CDR3: CASSSGGSGLNEQFF
V: TRBV12-3/TRBV12-4; size: few; D: -; J: TRBJ1-6; DNA: TGTGCCAGCAGTTTCGAGTATTCACCCCTCCACTTT; CDR3: CASSFEYSPLHF
V: TRBV2; size: -; D: -; J: TRBJ2-1; DNA: TGTGCCAGCAGTGAAGCGAAGGCTAGGGGGAATGAGCAGTTCTTC; CDR3: CASSEAKARGNEQFF
V: TRBV6-6; size: many; D: -; J: TRBJ1-6; DNA: TGTGCCAGCAGAGGTGGGGGTACGGATAATTCACCCCTCCACTTT; CDR3: CASRGGGTDNSPLHF
V: TRBV7-6; size: many; D: -; J: TRBJ2-1; DNA: TGTGCCAGCAGCCCTTCTAGCGCAAGCTCCTACAATGAGCAGTTCTTC; CDR3: CASSPSSASSYNEQFF
V: TRBV7-8; size: many; D: TRBD2; J: TRBJ2-5; DNA: TGTGCCAGCAGCCCTACCGGGACTAGTATCCAAGAGACCCAGTACTTC; CDR3: CASSPTGTSIQETQYF
V: TRBV27; size: -; D: -; J: TRBJ1-6; DNA: TGTGCCAGCAGTCCCCGGGGTGACGGGTCACCCCTCCACTTT; CDR3: CASSPRGDGSPLHF
V: TRBV25-1; size: -; D: -; J: TRBJ1-4; DNA: TGTGCCAGCAGTGAAGGGTTGTGGGCAACTAATGAAAAACTGTTTTTT; CDR3: CASSEGLWATNEKLFF
V: TRBV28; size: few; D: TRBD1; J: TRBJ2-7; DNA: TGTGCCAGCAGTTCTTCTGAGACAGGGATAAACGAGCAGTACTTC; CDR3: CASSSSETGINEQYF
V: TRBV6-5; size: -; D: TRBD2; J: TRBJ2-2; DNA: TGTGCCAGCAGTTACAGGGCGGGAGTCGCCGGGGAGCTGTTTTTT; CDR3: CASSYRAGVAGELFF
V: TRBV7-3; size: -; D: -; J: TRBJ2-7; DNA: TGTGCCAGCAGCCGGGGGGGGGACAGGGCGATCTACGAGCAGTACTTC; CDR3: CASSRGGDRAIYEQYF
V: TRBV6-1; size: many; D: TRBD1; J: TRBJ1-5; DNA: TGTGCCAGCAGTAAGCGGACAGGCGCAAATCAGCCCCAGCATTTT; CDR3: CASSKRTGANQPQHF
V: TRBV28; size: -; D: TRBD1; J: TRBJ1-4; DNA: TGTGCCAGCAGTCCCGGGACAGAAAAGGAAAAACTGTTTTTT; CDR3: CASSPGTEKEKLFF
V: TRBV27; size: -; D: -; J: TRBJ1-5; DNA: TGTGCCAGCAGCCCGTGGGCGGACTATAGCAATCAGCCCCAGCATTTT; CDR3: CASSPWADYSNQPQHF
V: TRBV4-1; size: few; D: TRBD1; J: TRBJ1-5; DNA: TGCGCCAGCAGCCAAGGGTTGAGGGACAGGGTGCGCAATCAGCCCCAGCATTTT; CDR3: CASSQGLRDRVRNQPQHF
V: TRBV13; size: few; D: TRBD1; J: TRBJ2-1; DNA: TGTGCCAGCAGCTCTCGGTTTGGGACAGGGACTCACAATGAGCAGTTCTTC; CDR3: CASSSRFGTGTHNEQFF
V: TRBV7-8; size: many; D: -; J: TRBJ2-1; DNA: TGTGCCAGCAGCCTCGCGGTGGGGGAACCGTACAATGAGCAGTTCTTC; CDR3: CASSLAVGEPYNEQFF
V: TRBV6-2/TRBV6-3; size: -; D: -; J: TRBJ2-3; DNA: TGTGCCAGCTATGGGGGTAACACAGATACGCAGTATTTT; CDR3: CASYGGNTDTQYF
V: TRBV9; size: -; D: TRBD2; J: TRBJ2-5; DNA: TGTGCCAGCAGCGTAAGCGCGGGGGGGCAAGAGACCCAGTACTTC; CDR3: CASSVSAGGQETQYF
V: TRBV20-1; size: -; D: -; J: TRBJ2-1; DNA: TGCAGTGCTAGGCGGCGCTACTTGGGGAATGAGCAGTTCTTC; CDR3: CSARRRYLGNEQFF
V: TRBV5-6; size: few; D: TRBD1; J: TRBJ2-1; DNA: TGTGCCAGCAGCTTCGGGACAGCCAACAATGAGCAGTTCTTC; CDR3: CASSFGTANNEQFF
V: TRBV14; size: -; D: -; J: TRBJ1-4; DNA: TGTGCCAGCAGGACGCGGGGTGAAGAAAAACTGTTTTTT; CDR3: CASRTRGEEKLFF
V: TRBV7-6; size: many; D: -; J: TRBJ2-5; DNA: TGTGCCAGCAGCTTAAGGGGAAGAGAAGAGACCCAGTACTTC; CDR3: CASSLRGREETQYF
V: TRBV2; size: -; D: -; J: TRBJ2-5; DNA: TGTGCCAGCAAGCCCAACGGCAGGGTCGAGACCCAGTACTTC; CDR3: CASKPNGRVETQYF
V: TRBV28; size: -; D: TRBD2; J: TRBJ2-3; DNA: TGTGCCGGGGCGACTAGCGGGAGTATTAGTACAGATACGCAGTATTTT; CDR3: CAGATSGSISTDTQYF
V: TRBV7-3; size: once; D: -; J: TRBJ2-5; DNA: TGTGCCAGCAGCGGCGGTAGGGAAGAGATCCAGTACTTC; CDR3: CASSGGREEIQYF
V: TRBV7-9; size: many; D: -; J: TRBJ1-1; DNA: TGTGCCAGCAGCTTACGGTCCCGGGGGTCGGACACTGAAGCTTTCTTT; CDR3: CASSLRSRGSDTEAFF
V: TRBV16; size: -; D: TRBD1; J: TRBJ2-7; DNA: TGTGCCAGCAGCCAATCGACAGGGTCCTACGAGCAGTACTTC; CDR3: CASSQSTGSYEQYF
V: TRBV2; size: -; D: -; J: TRBJ1-2; DNA: TGTGCCAGCACTGCCAACCTTCGGACAGCTCATGTCTACGCCTTC; CDR3: CASTANLRTAHVYAF
V: TRBV19; size: many; D: TRBD2; J: TRBJ2-1; DNA: TGTGCCAGTAGCCCATCGGGACTAGTAGAGGAGCAGTTCTTC; CDR3: CASSPSGLVEEQFF
V: TRBV7-2; size: many; D: TRBD2; J: TRBJ2-1; DNA: TGTGCCAGCAGCTTAGGTAGCGGGAATGAGCAGTTCTTC; CDR3: CASSLGSGNEQFF
V: TRBV7-9; size: many; D: TRBD2; J: TRBJ2-1; DNA: TGTGCCAGCAGCATTACCAGGGAGGGCCCCAATGAGCAGTTCTTC; CDR3: CASSITREGPNEQFF
V: TRBV28; size: many; D: TRBD1; J: TRBJ2-3; DNA: TGTGCCAGCACGGGACAGGGAGGGGAGGATACGCAGTATTTT; CDR3: CASTGQGGEDTQYF
V: TRBV10-3; size: many; D: -; J: TRBJ2-1; DNA: TGTGCCATCAGTGACGGGGTCTACAATGAGCAGTTCTTC; CDR3: CAISDGVYNEQFF
V: TRBV6-2/TRBV6-3; size: many; D: -; J: TRBJ2-7; DNA: TGTGCCAGCCAAAGTGGGGGGCCCATCGAGCAGTACTTC; CDR3: CASQSGGPIEQYF
V: TRBV5-4; size: few; D: TRBD1; J: TRBJ1-6; DNA: TGTGCCAGCAGCTCCTTAACAGGGGGCGCCTCCTATAATTCACCCCTCCACTTT; CDR3: CASSSLTGGASYNSPLHF
V: TRBV6-1; size: many; D: -; J: TRBJ2-6; DNA: TGTGCCAGCAGTGAGGTCCCGTCCTGGACAACCACGAGCTCTGGGGCCAACGTCCTGACTTTC; CDR3: CASSEVPSWTTTSSGANVLTF
V: TRBV6-1; size: few; D: -; J: TRBJ2-3; DNA: TGTGCCAGCAGCACCATGACAAGCACAGATACGCAGTATTTT; CDR3: CASSTMTSTDTQYF
V: TRBV30; size: -; D: -; J: TRBJ2-7; DNA: TGTGCCTGGGGACACTCCTACGAGCAGTACTTC; CDR3: CAWGHSYEQYF
V: TRBV27; size: many; D: -; J: TRBJ1-6; DNA: TGTGCCAGCAGTTTGCAGGGACGGTATAATTCACCCCTCCACTTT; CDR3: CASSLQGRYNSPLHF
V: TRBV29-1; size: -; D: -; J: TRBJ1-1; DNA: TGCAGTGGACTGGGCGGGGTCAACACTGAAGCTTTCTTT; CDR3: CSGLGGVNTEAFF